This T cell receptor (beta chain) was recorded in a study of cytomegalovirus exposure and HLA in healthy donors (dated by TCRdb to between 2016 and 2019). For context, the study as a whole: According to an earlier analysis of several hundred of the donors, about 179 million T cells yielded 117 million unique TCR beta sequences and approximately 300 Gb of sequence data. An early release that covered fewer than 800 HLA-typed donors contained around 300 gigabases of sequencing data and some 87 million unique TCR sequences. The genetic ancestry cluster associated with self-reported Caucasian donors included 81% of the 300 to 400 genotyped donors. The aim of the study was to test whether cataloging public T cell receptors could identify signatures of past pathogen exposure. Using immunosequencing, the study profiled T cell repertoires from 640 or so subjects and related those repertoires to cytomegalovirus serostatus. Along with the roughly 670-subject first cohort, a separate validation cohort of over a hundred different subjects was used. To predict cytomegalovirus infection status, the study brought together high-throughput TCR immunosequencing, statistical association of individual TCRs with disease status, and machine learning. A later analysis re-examined previously published TCR beta repertoires from more than 600 donors and added high-resolution HLA genotyping to investigate patterns of TCR occurrence. The later analysis used no new phenotypic data to find candidate immune exposures, relying instead on TCR beta sequences and their occurrence across donors. In an earlier analysis of a few hundred of the donors, high-throughput TCR beta sequencing was used to judge whether each TCR beta V gene segment behaved as functional or pseudogenic. Donor age, sex, ethnicity and CMV serostatus were compiled alongside the repertoire data. A later genetic analysis used genome-wide SNP genotypes for about 65% of the 666 donors, treating that subset as a discovery cohort. Every discovery cohort repertoire had been produced on one sequencing platform. HLA typing covered class I and class II loci at four-digit resolution. The number of typed donors differed by locus: roughly 620-630 for A, B, C, DRB1 and DQB1; 522 for DQA1; around 610 for DPA1; and around 450 for DPB1. A handful of DR-DQ haplotypes were treated as single units for association and clustering because of strong linkage in the cohort. Among 398 genotyped donors of the cohort, an average of about 240,000 unique TCR beta nucleotide sequences were sequenced per donor, around 20% of them non-productive.

The cohort consisted of 650 to 850 healthy bone marrow donors. At the time of sampling, every cohort member was nominally healthy, though immune exposures that went unrecorded were likely present. The donor was CMV seropositive and belonged to the group of more than 250 seropositive cohort members. Each donor provided a peripheral blood sample, and peripheral blood mononuclear cells were used for TCR beta sequencing. Genomic DNA was extracted from the blood cell samples with the Qiagen DNeasy Blood Extraction Kit. About this clone: The specificity of this receptor is unknown.

The receptor library was made with the immunoSEQ multiplex PCR assay. For the multiplex PCR, a mixture combining 60 forward primers for TCR Vbeta segments and 13 reverse primers for TCR Jbeta segments was used. A multiplex PCR assay on genomic DNA amplified the CDR3 region of rearranged TCR beta genes. On the Illumina HiSeq System, the amplified TCR beta libraries were sequenced as 87-base-pair reads. Per the authors' processing: A later analysis counted about 80 million unique TCR beta chains across the 500 to 850 repertoires, and some 11 million of these chains were shared by at least two donors. Raw reads were error-corrected and collapsed into unique sequences with a nearest-neighbor algorithm that merged closely related sequences to remove PCR and sequencing errors. CDR3 sequences were aligned to IMGT reference sequences to assign V, D and J gene segments. For a sequence to be retained, a match of at least six nucleotides to both a V gene segment and a J gene segment was required. A rearrangement was called productive if the CDR3 had no stop codons and remained in frame with V and J, and every other rearrangement was called non-productive. CDR3 was defined by IMGT convention, running from the second conserved V-encoded cysteine to the conserved J-encoded phenylalanine. The earlier analysis of 500 to 750 of the donors excluded any sequence lacking an unambiguous match to a single V gene segment. An earlier analysis of a few hundred of the donors classified V segments as functional when productive rearrangements were above 56.7% and as segregating when the standard deviation between donors was above 5%. To diagnose cytomegalovirus status from the catalog of TCR beta chain sequences, a statistical classification framework was built. In a later analysis, TCR nucleotide sequences were compared against IMGT/GENE-DB human TR gene sequences so that V and J genes could be assigned. A later analysis assigned CDR3 sequences and most-parsimonious VDJ recombination scenarios with the TCRdist pipeline. In a later analysis, each TCR beta chain was defined by its CDR3 amino acid sequence together with its V-gene family, and reads lacking a unique V-gene family were excluded. As a way to deal with suspected cross-contamination and a sequencing artifact, a later analysis dropped approximately 590 nucleotide sequences that were highly shared and had low generation probability. For each public chain, a later analysis derived a clonal expansion index from normalized ranks of inferred template counts within each repertoire. In a later analysis, generation probabilities were computed with a VDJ recombination model fitted to out-of-frame rearrangements, and the resulting probabilities were checked against IGoR. A later analysis scored TCR-TCR, TCR-HLA and TCR-CMV co-occurrence with hypergeometric tests, applying a repertoire-size bias correction to TCR pairs. False discovery rates were estimated in a later analysis by permuting HLA or CMV assignments 20 times. In a later analysis, co-occurring TCRs were grouped with DBSCAN, and TCRdist sequence similarity was added when clustering was performed within HLA-allele-positive subsets. Co-occurrence clustering excluded repertoires with fewer than 30,000 or more than 120,000 public chains, plus five with anomalous nucleotide sharing. The table comes from immuneACCESS by way of TCRdb, which keeps in-frame sequences with V and J called. Part of the clones is missing from these tables; in studies checked, under half for an unresolved V gene and the rest for unknown reasons. D and trimming come from the DNA, and the V and J calls and clone size come from that table. The sample's table lists a count of tens of thousands of clones. The ten largest make up roughly an eighth of the sample.

The study at large found these results: Some IMGT-functional V segments, including TRBV6-2 and TRBV6-3, could not be told apart with the 87-base-pair reads, so those segments were excluded. A later genetic analysis associated a missense DCLRE1C variant with V-gene and J-gene trimming of TCR beta chains, and an independent cohort replicated the association. Most TCR sequences were seen in very few donors, while some public TCRs were found in many individuals. Broadly in line with IMGT annotations, most TCR beta V segments showed up in productive rearrangements about 87% or about 30% of the time in an earlier analysis of several hundred of the donors. At a false discovery rate of 0.05, a later analysis linked under 20,000 TCR beta sequences to specific HLA alleles. Assigning TCR associations to individual alleles was difficult when HLA alleles, especially DR and DQ, strongly co-occurred. A group of highly shared sequence variants was considered likely to be a technical artifact of the sequencing pipeline. In a later analysis, several top co-occurrence clusters were reported to appear linked to parvovirus B19, influenza, CMV and Epstein-Barr virus. In a later genetic analysis, fewer N-insertions in productive TCRs were reported among donors in an Asian-associated ancestry cluster than the roughly 700-donor mean. In a later analysis, most CMV-associated TCR beta chains were found to appear HLA-restricted, with HLA associations seemingly driven largely by CMV exposure. In both the original and validation cohorts, the classifier was reported to diagnose cytomegalovirus status with high specificity and sensitivity. The presence/absence analyses assumed that sequencing depth was roughly uniform across donors, and that assumption may not be true. In a later analysis, HLA-associated TCR beta chains showed more clonal expansion and lower generation probabilities than non-associated chains that were equally common. The authors suggested that the approach could potentially be generalized to other disease states and immunological phenotypes. A total of 150 or so TCR beta chains were listed by the study as associated with cytomegalovirus. Correlated functional status among segregating V segments might be attributable to linkage disequilibrium, but an unknown experimental factor could not be ruled out. In vitro tests confirmed that a few of the cytomegalovirus-associated TCR beta chains recognize cytomegalovirus antigens. A later analysis found that TCR association rates varied across HLA loci, with DRB1 alleles showing the most associated TCRs and HLA-C alleles the fewest. The only immune exposure information available for the cohort was CMV serostatus. Because counts were too low, roughly 16 rarely observed V segments, including chromosome 9 orphons, were left out of the earlier analysis of a few hundred of the donors. In this cohort, only TCR beta chains were sequenced, and detectable features were limited by the absence of alpha or paired-chain data. Because some donors lacked HLA typing at each locus, the association tests relied only on the typed subset. A further reported finding was that TCR beta sequences accurately predicted the HLA-A and HLA-B alleles for most subjects in the first cohort.

Counted from cysteine to phenylalanine, this CDR3 has 17 amino acids. Of the read, only the CDR3 DNA is kept; its 51 bases are in frame from base 1. The germline V gene specifies SGDLS as CDR1 and YYNGEE as CDR2. The germline V end is reduced by 4 bases and the J end by 4 bases; junction bases left unmatched: 10. The receptor was derived from an older woman in good health and CMV-seropositive. The V and J genes are TRBV9 and TRBJ2-6; the junction holds 8 bases that match TRBD2. The sequenced material came from PBMCs. Read as DNA, the sequence is TGTGCCAGCAGCATCGCCACGGGGGGGCCAGGGGCCAACGTCCTGACTTTC. Translation gives CASSIATGGPGANVLTF.